This entry features one T cell receptor (beta chain) sequence. The source of the sample is a study of identical twins. From the 5' RACE reads, TCRdb called clonotypes with MiXCR, one entry per CDR3 protein. The sample carries roughly 720,000 distinct CDR3 sequences, 15% to 20% recorded once. Germline CDR1 is ENHRY and CDR2 is SYGVKD. The CDR3 has 14 amino acids. Unmatched junction bases numbered 9, after V lost 4 bases and J lost 8 bases. The donor group consisted entirely of healthy Caucasians. The same data also contributed to another study, on T cells expressing NK-cell markers. From that second work: Sorting was limited to alpha-beta TCR-expressing T cells with an anti-gamma-delta TCR antibody in several experiments. The CD3+CD56-NKG2C+ fraction was also led by these clonotypes in several donors.

Sequencing was done on a sample of PBMCs. The receptor's source is a woman aged 18-29 years in good health. The genes are TRBV10-3 and TRBJ2-3, with 7 bases fitting TRBD2. The CDR3 sequence: CAISGLADVGTQYF. The CDR3 region has the DNA TGTGCCATCAGTGGGCTAGCGGACGTTGGTACGCAGTATTTT.